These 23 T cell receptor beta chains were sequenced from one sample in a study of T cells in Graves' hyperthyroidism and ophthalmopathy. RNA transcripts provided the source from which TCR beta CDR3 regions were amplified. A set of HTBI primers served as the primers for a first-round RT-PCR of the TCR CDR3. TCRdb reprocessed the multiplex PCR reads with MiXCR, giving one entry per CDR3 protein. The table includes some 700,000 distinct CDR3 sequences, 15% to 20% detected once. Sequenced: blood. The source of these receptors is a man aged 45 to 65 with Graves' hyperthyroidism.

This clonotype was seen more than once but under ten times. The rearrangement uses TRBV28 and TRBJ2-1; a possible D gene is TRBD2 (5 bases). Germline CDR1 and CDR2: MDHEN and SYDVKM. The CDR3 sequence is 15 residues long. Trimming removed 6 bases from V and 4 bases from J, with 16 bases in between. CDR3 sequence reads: CASRGDRGSYNEQFF. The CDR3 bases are TGTGCCAGCAGGGGAGATCGGGGTTCGTACAATGAGCAGTTCTTC.

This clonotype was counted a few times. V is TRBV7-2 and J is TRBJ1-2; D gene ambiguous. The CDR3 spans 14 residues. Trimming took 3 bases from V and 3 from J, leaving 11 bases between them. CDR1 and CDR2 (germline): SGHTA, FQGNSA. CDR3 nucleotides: TGTGCCAGCAGCTTCGGGGAGAGGGACTATGGCTACACCTTC. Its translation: CASSFGERDYGYTF.

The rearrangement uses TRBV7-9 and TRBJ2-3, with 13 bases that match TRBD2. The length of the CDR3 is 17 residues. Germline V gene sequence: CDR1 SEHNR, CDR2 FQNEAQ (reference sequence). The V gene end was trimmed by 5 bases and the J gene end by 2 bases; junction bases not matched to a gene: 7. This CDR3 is CASSGRTSGSNTDTQYF. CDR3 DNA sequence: TGTGCCAGCAGCGGCCGGACTAGCGGGAGTAACACAGATACGCAGTATTTT.

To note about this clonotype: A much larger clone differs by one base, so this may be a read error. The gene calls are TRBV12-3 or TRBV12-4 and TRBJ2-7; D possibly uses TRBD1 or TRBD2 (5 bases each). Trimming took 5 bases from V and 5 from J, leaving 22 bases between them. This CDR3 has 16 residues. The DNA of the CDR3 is TGTGCCAGCAGTGAGGGACCAACTAAGCCCGAGGACGAGCAGTACTTC. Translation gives CASSEGPTKPEDEQYF.

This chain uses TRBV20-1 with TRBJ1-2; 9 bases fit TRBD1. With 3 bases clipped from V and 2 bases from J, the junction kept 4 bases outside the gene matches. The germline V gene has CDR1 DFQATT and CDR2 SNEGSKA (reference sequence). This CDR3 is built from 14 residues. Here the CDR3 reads CSARTGTGNYGYTF. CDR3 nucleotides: TGCAGTGCTAGGACTGGGACAGGGAACTATGGCTACACCTTC.

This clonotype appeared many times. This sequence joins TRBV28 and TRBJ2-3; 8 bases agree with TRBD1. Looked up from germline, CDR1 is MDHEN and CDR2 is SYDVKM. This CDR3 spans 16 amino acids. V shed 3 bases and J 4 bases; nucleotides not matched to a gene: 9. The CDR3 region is CASSFSDRGPADTQYF. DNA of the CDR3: TGTGCCAGCAGTTTCTCCGACAGGGGCCCAGCAGATACGCAGTATTTT. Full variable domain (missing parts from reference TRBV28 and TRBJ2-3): DVKVTQSSRYLVKRTGEKVFLECVQDMDHENMFWYRQDPGLGLRLIYFSYDVKMKEKGDIPEGYSVSREKKERFSLILESASTNQTSMYLCASSFSDRGPADTQYFGPGTRLTVL.

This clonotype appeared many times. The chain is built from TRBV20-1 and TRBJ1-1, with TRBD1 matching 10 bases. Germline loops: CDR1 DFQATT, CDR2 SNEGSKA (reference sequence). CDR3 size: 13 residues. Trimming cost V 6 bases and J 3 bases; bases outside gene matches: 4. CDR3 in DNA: TGCAGTGCACGGGACAGGGGCTACACTGAAGCTTTCTTT. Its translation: CSARDRGYTEAFF.

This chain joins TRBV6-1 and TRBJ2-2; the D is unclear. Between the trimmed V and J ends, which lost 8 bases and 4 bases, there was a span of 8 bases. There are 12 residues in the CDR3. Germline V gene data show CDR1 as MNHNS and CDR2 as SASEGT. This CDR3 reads CASLSRTGELFF. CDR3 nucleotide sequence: TGTGCCAGCCTCTCCCGCACCGGGGAGCTGTTTTTT.

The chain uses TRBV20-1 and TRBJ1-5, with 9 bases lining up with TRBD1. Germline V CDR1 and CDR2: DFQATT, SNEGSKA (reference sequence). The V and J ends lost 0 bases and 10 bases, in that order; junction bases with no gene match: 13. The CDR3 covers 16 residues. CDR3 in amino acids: CSARDQGTGSSSPQHF. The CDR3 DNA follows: TGCAGTGCTAGAGATCAGGGGACAGGGTCATCATCTCCCCAGCATTTT.

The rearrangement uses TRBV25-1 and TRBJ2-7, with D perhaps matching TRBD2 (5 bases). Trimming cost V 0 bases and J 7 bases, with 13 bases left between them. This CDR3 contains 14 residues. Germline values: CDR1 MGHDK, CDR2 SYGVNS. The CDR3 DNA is TGTGCCAGCAGTGAATATAGGCTAGCAAATGAGCAGTACTTC. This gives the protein CASSEYRLANEQYF.

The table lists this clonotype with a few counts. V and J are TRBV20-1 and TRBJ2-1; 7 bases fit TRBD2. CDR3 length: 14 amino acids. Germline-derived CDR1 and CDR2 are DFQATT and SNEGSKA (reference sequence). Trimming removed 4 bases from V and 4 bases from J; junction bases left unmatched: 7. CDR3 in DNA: TGCAGTGCTACTGGAGCGGGACGGTACAATGAGCAGTTCTTC. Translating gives CSATGAGRYNEQFF.

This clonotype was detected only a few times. As DNA, the CDR3 is TGTGCCACCAGTGGGACAGGGGTGGACAATGAGCAGTTCTTC. Its protein is CATSGTGVDNEQFF. J is TRBJ2-1 and V is TRBV24-1, with 9 nucleotides matching TRBD1. CDR3 size: 14 residues. From germline, CDR1 is KGHDR and CDR2 SFDVKD. V shed 5 bases, J shed 5 bases, and the junction held 3 bases outside the gene matches.

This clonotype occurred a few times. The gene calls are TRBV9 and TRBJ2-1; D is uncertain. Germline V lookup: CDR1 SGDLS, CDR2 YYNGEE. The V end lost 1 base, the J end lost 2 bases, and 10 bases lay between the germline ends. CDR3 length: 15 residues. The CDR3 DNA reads TGTGCCAGCAGCGTAAATCGCGGCGCCTACAATGAGCAGTTCTTC. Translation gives CASSVNRGAYNEQFF.

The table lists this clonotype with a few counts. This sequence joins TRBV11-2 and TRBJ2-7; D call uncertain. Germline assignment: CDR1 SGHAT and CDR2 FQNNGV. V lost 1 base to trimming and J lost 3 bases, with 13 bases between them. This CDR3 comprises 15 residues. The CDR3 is CASSLGGDFGYEQYF. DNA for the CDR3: TGTGCCAGCAGCTTAGGTGGTGACTTCGGCTACGAGCAGTACTTC.

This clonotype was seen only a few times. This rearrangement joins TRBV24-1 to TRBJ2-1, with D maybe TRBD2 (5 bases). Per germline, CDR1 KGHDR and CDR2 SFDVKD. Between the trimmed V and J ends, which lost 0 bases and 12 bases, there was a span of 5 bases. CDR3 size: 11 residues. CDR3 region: CATSDLAGQFF. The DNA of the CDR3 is TGTGCCACCAGTGATTTGGCGGGGCAGTTCTTC.

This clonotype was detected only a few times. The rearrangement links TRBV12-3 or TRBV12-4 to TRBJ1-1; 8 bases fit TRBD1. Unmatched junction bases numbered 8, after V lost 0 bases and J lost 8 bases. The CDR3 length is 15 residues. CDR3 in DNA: TGTGCCAGCAGTTTAGCGGACAGGGCGATGCAGGAAGCTTTCTTT. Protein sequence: CASSLADRAMQEAFF.

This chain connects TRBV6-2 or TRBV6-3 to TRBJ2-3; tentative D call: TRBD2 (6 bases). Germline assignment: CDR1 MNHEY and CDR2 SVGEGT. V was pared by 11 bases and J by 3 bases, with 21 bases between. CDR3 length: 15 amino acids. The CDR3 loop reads CAALATYGGTDTQYF. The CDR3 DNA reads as TGTGCCGCCCTGGCCACGTATGGGGGGACAGATACGCAGTATTTT.

CDR3 protein: CASRSTREKSVTGELFF. The CDR3 coding sequence is TGTGCCAGCAGATCAACCCGGGAGAAGTCTGTCACCGGGGAGCTGTTTTTT. The chain employs TRBV7-9 and TRBJ2-2; weak D call: TRBD2 (6 bases). The CDR3 covers 17 residues. CDR1 and CDR2 (germline): SEHNR, FQNEAQ (reference sequence). Trimming left V 6 bases short and J 4 bases short, with 21 bases between.

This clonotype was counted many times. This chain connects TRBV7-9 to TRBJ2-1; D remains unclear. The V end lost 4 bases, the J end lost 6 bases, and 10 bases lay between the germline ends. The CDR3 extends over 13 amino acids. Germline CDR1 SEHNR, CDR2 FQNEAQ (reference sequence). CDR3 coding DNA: TGTGCCAGCAGCTCCTTACTCGGCAATGAGCAGTTCTTC. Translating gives CASSSLLGNEQFF. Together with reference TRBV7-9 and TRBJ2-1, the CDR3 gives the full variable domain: DTGVSQNPRHKITKRGQNVTFRCDPISEHNRLYWYRQTLGQGPEFLTYFQNEAQLEKSRLLSDRFSAERPKGSFSTLEIQRTEQGDSAMYLCASSSLLGNEQFFGPGTRLTVL.

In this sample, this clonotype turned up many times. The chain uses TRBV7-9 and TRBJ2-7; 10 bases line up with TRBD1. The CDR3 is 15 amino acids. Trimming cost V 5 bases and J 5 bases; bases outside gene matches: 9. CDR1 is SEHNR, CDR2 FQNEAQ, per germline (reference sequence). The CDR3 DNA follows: TGTGCCAGCAGCGATTCGATCGGGACAGGGGACGAGCAGTACTTC. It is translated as CASSDSIGTGDEQYF.

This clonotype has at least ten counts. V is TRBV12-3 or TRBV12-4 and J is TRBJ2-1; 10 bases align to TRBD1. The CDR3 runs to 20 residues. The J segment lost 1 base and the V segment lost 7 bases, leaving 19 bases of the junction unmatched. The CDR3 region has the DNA TGTGCCAGCACCATAAGTCCGGGACAGGGGCCTCCTGGGTCCTACAATGAGCAGTTCTTC. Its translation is CASTISPGQGPPGSYNEQFF.

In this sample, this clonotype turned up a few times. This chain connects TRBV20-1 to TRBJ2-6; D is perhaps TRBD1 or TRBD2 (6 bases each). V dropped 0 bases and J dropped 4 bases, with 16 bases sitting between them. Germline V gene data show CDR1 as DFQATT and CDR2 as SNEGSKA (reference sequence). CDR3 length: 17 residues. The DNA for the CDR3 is TGCAGTGCTAGAGATCCCAGGGGAGGTGGCGGGGCCAACGTCCTGACTTTC. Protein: CSARDPRGGGGANVLTF.

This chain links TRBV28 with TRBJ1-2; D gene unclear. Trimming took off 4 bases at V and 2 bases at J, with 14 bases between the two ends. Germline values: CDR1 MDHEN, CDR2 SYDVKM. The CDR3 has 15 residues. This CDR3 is CASSSSPGPNYGYTF. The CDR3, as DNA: TGTGCCAGCAGTTCCTCCCCCGGCCCCAACTATGGCTACACCTTC.